These T cell receptor beta chains were read from a single sample in a study of breast tumors, draining lymph nodes, adjacent tissues. A single record per CDR3 protein comes from TCRdb applying MiXCR to the multiplex PCR reads. The sample consists of 65,000 to 80,000 distinct CDR3 sequences, roughly a fifth of them appearing once. The sequencing input was axillary lymph node tissue. These receptors originate from a female donor with breast cancer. Some clones in this sample may be carry-over from other donors' samples. Each CDR3 is given with its conserved first and last residue. The D gene is left open where the match is weak. Size values are once, few and many counts, or a class for expanded clones, and some rows have none.

d_call j_call clone_size v_call cdr3_nt cdr3_aa
TRBD1 TRBJ2-3 many TRBV7-9 TGTGCCAGCAGCTTAGGAGTCCTCCGGGACAGGGGTACAGATACGCAGTATTTT CASSLGVLRDRGTDTQYF
. TRBJ2-3 few TRBV28 TGTGCCAGCAGGACTCCGGGATCCACAGATACGCAGTATTTT CASRTPGSTDTQYF
. TRBJ2-7 many TRBV19 TGTGCCAGTAGTATAAGGAACAGGGACTACGAGCAGTACTTC CASSIRNRDYEQYF
. TRBJ1-2 many TRBV7-2 TGTGCCAGCAGCCCAACTCGGGACTATGGCTACACCTTC CASSPTRDYGYTF
. TRBJ1-6 many TRBV6-1 TGTGCCAGCAGTGTAGAGGGGTGGGGTTCACCCCTCCACTTT CASSVEGWGSPLHF
. TRBJ2-1 many TRBV6-6 TGTGCCAGCAGCACTAACTCCTACAATGAGCAGTTCTTC CASSTNSYNEQFF
. TRBJ1-5 many TRBV6-5 TGTGCCAGCAGTTACGGAAGCAATCAGCCCCAGCATTTT CASSYGSNQPQHF
. TRBJ2-2 many TRBV4-3 TGCGCCAGCAGCCAAGATGCGACTAGTTGGGGTCTATCCGGGGAGCTGTTTTTT CASSQDATSWGLSGELFF
. TRBJ1-6 many TRBV11-2 TGTGCCAGCAGCTTAGGGGGGACTCGTAATTCACCCCTCCACTTT CASSLGGTRNSPLHF
. TRBJ2-2 many TRBV6-1 TGTGCCAGCAGCGCCGGATCCCCCGGGGAGCTGTTTTTT CASSAGSPGELFF
. TRBJ2-3 many TRBV5-1 TGCGCCAGCAGCCCCCGGCGGCTTGGAATAGATACGCAGTATTTT CASSPRRLGIDTQYF
. TRBJ2-3 many TRBV6-2/TRBV6-3 TGTGCCAGCAGTGCCATCCCGGGGAGGTATGGACGAGGAGATACGCAGTATTTT CASSAIPGRYGRGDTQYF
TRBD2 TRBJ2-2 few TRBV3-1 TGTGCCAGCAGAGGACTAGCGGGGACCGGGGAGCTGTTTTTT CASRGLAGTGELFF
TRBD1 TRBJ1-2 many TRBV28 TGTGCCAGCAGAACTTGGATGGGACAGATTAACTATGGCTACACCTTC CASRTWMGQINYGYTF
TRBD2 TRBJ2-7 . TRBV28 TGTGCCGGCAGCTCGGGAGGGGGGATACTATTCCCCGAGCAGTACTTC CAGSSGGGILFPEQYF
. TRBJ2-1 many TRBV7-6 TGTGCCAGCAGCTTGGGGCCAGGGCGGTACAATGAGCAGTTCTTC CASSLGPGRYNEQFF
TRBD1 TRBJ2-3 many TRBV6-5 TGTGCCAGCAGGGCCACAGGGGGCACAGATACGCAGTATTTT CASRATGGTDTQYF
. TRBJ2-3 many TRBV11-3 TGTGCCAGCAGCTCCTGGGGCTCGGCCAGCACAGATACGCAGTATTTT CASSSWGSASTDTQYF
. TRBJ2-2 many TRBV2 TGTGCCAGCAGCGATGACACATTCGGGGAGCTGTTTTTT CASSDDTFGELFF
TRBD2 TRBJ2-2 many TRBV24-1 TGTGCCACCAGTGATTTCGCGGGAGGGGGGCCCGGGGAGCTGTTTTTT CATSDFAGGGPGELFF
. TRBJ2-3 many TRBV6-1 TGTGCCAGCAGCCCTCAGAGGCATACGCAGTATTTT CASSPQRHTQYF
. TRBJ2-1 many TRBV14 TGTGCCAGCAGCCAGGGGAGCTCCCATGAGCAGTTCTTC CASSQGSSHEQFF
TRBD2 TRBJ2-7 . TRBV7-8 TGTGCCAGCAGCGCCAGGGACGGGGGGTCGGCCTACGAGCAGTACTTC CASSARDGGSAYEQYF
TRBD2 TRBJ2-3 many TRBV29-1 TGCAGCGTTGATGGCGGGAGTCTGGCAGATACGCAGTATTTT CSVDGGSLADTQYF
. TRBJ1-6 . TRBV2 TGTGCCAGCAGGAAGGACGGGGCTGGGAATTCACCCCTCCACTTT CASRKDGAGNSPLHF
. TRBJ2-1 many TRBV5-1 TGCGCCAGCAGCTCGCCCACTCAGACTGGAAGCTCCTACAATGAGCAGTTCTTC CASSSPTQTGSSYNEQFF
TRBD2 TRBJ2-3 . TRBV27 TGTGCCAGCAGTACCCCGACTAGCGGGAACGGAGATACGCAGTATTTT CASSTPTSGNGDTQYF
TRBD1 TRBJ2-7 many TRBV20-1 TGCAGTGCTAGAGGGATGGGACAGACCTACGAGCAGTACTTC CSARGMGQTYEQYF
. TRBJ2-1 many TRBV9 TGTGCCAGCAGCGTTGGTACAGCCAAGGGAGATGAGCAGTTCTTC CASSVGTAKGDEQFF